The next 5 T cell receptor beta chains were all read from a single sample in a study of T cell repertoires in cytomegalovirus infection. TCRdb recomputed calls from the reads with MiXCR, one row per CDR3 protein. The sample contains about 740,000 distinct CDR3 sequences, approximately 34% of which appear only once. Sample: PBMCs. These receptors all stem from a human donor in good health (CMV status not recorded). Some clones in this sample may be carry-over from other donors' samples.

The chain has TRBV27 and TRBJ1-4, with D possibly TRBD1 on 6 matching bases. Per germline, CDR1 MNHEY and CDR2 SMNVEV (reference sequence). Trimming shortened V by 5 bases and J by 12 bases, and 19 bases separated the two germline ends. This CDR3 region has 14 residues. CDR3 region: CASSGYRDTAELFF. CDR3 sequence (DNA): TGTGCCAGCAGTGGATACCGGGACACCGCGGAACTGTTTTTT.

The CDR3 DNA reads TGTGCCAGCAGCCAAGATGAGTCGGACAGGGGAGGCTACACCTTC. Its protein is CASSQDESDRGGYTF. This chain links TRBV4-2 with TRBJ1-2; the match to TRBD1 covers 9 bases. The CDR3 contains 15 residues. Looked up from germline, CDR1 is LGHNA and CDR2 is YNFKEQ. V lost 0 bases to trimming and J lost 8 bases; unmatched junction nucleotides: 7.

This clonotype was counted at least ten times. The chain joins TRBV7-8 to TRBJ2-2; D is uncertain. This CDR3 comprises 12 residues. Germline CDR1 SGHVS, CDR2 FQNEAQ. V lost 5 bases to trimming and J lost 7 bases, with 8 bases between them. The CDR3 region is CASSQKGGELFF. The CDR3 nucleotides read TGTGCCAGCAGCCAAAAGGGCGGGGAGCTGTTTTTT.

The V gene is TRBV29-1, the J gene TRBJ2-5; 9 bases map to TRBD1. The CDR3 loop spans 15 amino acids. The V and J ends lost 6 bases and 4 bases, in that order; junction bases with no gene match: 12. Germline loops: CDR1 SQVTM, CDR2 ANQGSEA. The CDR3 coding sequence is TGCAGCGTAGAACCGGGACAGGGATCGTCAGAGACCCAGTACTTC. It specifies CSVEPGQGSSETQYF.

The V call is TRBV28, the J call TRBJ2-5, with 7 bases that match TRBD1. V lost 4 bases, J lost 7 bases, and 9 bases stayed unmatched. The CDR3 runs to 14 residues. Germline-derived CDR1 and CDR2 are MDHEN and SYDVKM. The CDR3 protein is CASSSPGQRRTQYF. The CDR3 DNA follows: TGTGCCAGCAGTTCCCCGGGACAGCGCCGGACCCAGTACTTC. Full variable domain (missing parts from reference TRBV28 and TRBJ2-5): DVKVTQSSRYLVKRTGEKVFLECVQDMDHENMFWYRQDPGLGLRLIYFSYDVKMKEKGDIPEGYSVSREKKERFSLILESASTNQTSMYLCASSSPGQRRTQYFGPGTRLLVL.